This TCR beta chain was captured in a study of blood T cell repertoires in COVID-19. Study details: The analysed material was cDNA or gDNA that came from T cells, B-cell-depleted T cells, or PBMCs.

Seattle researchers signed up patients amid active infection and tracked them longitudinally. This clone was detected only a few times. The sample has other DNA sequences that encode this CDR3 too. The CDR3 totals 14 residues. The germline gives CDR1 SGDLS, CDR2 YYNGEE. The V and J ends lost 2 bases and 2 bases respectively, with 9 bases between them. Per the authors' pipeline: Amplification from reference gene primers served as the basis for estimated nucleated cell counts. Sequencing was performed with immunoSEQ multiplex PCR; in TCRdb, only in-frame clones are kept and a portion is missing. V and J calls and clone size follow that table, whereas D and trimming were derived from the DNA. The sample consists of hundreds of thousands of clones, 75% to 85% of them appearing once.

The sequence derives from a man aged 50 to 59 with COVID-19, enrolled during active disease. The sample taken for sequencing was peripheral blood. This chain uses TRBV9 with TRBJ2-3, with D tentatively TRBD1 (5 bases). CDR3: CASSVGPSTDTQYF. DNA of the CDR3: TGTGCCAGCAGCGTGGGGCCTTCCACAGATACGCAGTATTTT.